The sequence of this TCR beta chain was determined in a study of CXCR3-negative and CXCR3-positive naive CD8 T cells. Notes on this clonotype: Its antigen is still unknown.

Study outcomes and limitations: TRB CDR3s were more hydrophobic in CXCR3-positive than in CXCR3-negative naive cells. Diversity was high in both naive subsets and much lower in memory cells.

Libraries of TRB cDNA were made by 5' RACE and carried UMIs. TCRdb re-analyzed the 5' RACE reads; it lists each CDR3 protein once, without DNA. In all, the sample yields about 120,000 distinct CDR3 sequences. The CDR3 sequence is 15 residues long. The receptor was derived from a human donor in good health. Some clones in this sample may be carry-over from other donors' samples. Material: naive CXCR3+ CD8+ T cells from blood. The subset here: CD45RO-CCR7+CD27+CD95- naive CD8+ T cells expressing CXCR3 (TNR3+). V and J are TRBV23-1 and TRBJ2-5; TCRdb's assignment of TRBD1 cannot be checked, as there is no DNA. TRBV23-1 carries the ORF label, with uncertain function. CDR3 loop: CASNPGGPYQETQYF.